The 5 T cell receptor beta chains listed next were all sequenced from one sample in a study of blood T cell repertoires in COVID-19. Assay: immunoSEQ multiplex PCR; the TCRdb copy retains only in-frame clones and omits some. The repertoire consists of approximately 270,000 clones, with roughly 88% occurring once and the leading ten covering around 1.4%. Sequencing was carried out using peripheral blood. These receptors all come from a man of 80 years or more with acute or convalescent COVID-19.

In DNA form, the CDR3 reads TGTGCCAGCAGTAGGCTAGCGGGAGTCGAGCAGTACTTC. It specifies CASSRLAGVEQYF. This chain connects TRBV6-5 to TRBJ2-7; 10 bases agree with TRBD2. Germline assignment: CDR1 MNHEY and CDR2 SVGAGI. Losses at the gene ends were 5 bases for V and 6 bases for J; bases not matched to a gene: 4. CDR3 length: 13 amino acids.

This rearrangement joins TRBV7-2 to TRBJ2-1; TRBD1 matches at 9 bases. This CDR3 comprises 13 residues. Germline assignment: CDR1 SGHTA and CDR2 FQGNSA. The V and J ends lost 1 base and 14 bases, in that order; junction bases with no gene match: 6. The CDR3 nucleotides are TGTGCCAGCAGCTTAGGGCCCGACAGGGGGGAGTTCTTC. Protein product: CASSLGPDRGEFF.

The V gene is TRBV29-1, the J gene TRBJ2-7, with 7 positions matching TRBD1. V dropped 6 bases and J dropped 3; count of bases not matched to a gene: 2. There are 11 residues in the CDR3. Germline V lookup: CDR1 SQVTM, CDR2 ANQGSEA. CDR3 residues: CSVGDSYEQYF. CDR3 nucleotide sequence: TGCAGCGTCGGGGACAGCTACGAGCAGTACTTC.

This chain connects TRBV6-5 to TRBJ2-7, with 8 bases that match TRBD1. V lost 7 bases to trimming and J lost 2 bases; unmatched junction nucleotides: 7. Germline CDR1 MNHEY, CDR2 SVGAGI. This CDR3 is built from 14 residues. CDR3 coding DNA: TGTGCCAGCATGGTGGACAGGGTCCCCTACGAGCAGTACTTC. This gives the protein CASMVDRVPYEQYF.

CDR3 DNA: TGCGCCAGCAGCTCAACAGGGGGCGGAGGGAACACTGAAGCTTTCTTT. Its protein product is CASSSTGGGGNTEAFF. The chain carries TRBV5-1 and TRBJ1-1; 9 bases are a match to TRBD1. Per germline, CDR1 SGHRS and CDR2 YFSETQ. After removal of 3 bases from V and 1 base from J, the junction contained 7 bases not matched to a gene. The CDR3 spans 16 residues.